The rows below give T cell receptor beta chains drawn from one sample of a study of glioma-infiltrating T cells after dendritic cell vaccination. Using immunoSEQ multiplex PCR, the repertoire was profiled, and TCRdb retains in-frame clones only, with some absent. In the table there are about 65,000 clones, approximately 86% of which are singletons. This specimen consisted of blood, obtained after dendritic cell vaccination. These receptors all stem from a human donor with glioblastoma. Both conserved end residues are part of each CDR3. The D gene is left open where the match is weak.

- TRBJ1-1 TRBV4-3 CASSHRGADTEAFF
TRBD1 TRBJ1-1 TRBV4-1 CASSQAGTGGWNTEAFF
- TRBJ2-5 TRBV5-8 CASSYVTVQETQYF
TRBD2 TRBJ2-3 TRBV4-1 CASSQGASGSTDTQYF
- TRBJ1-5 TRBV19 CASSITGELEPQHF
- TRBJ2-3 TRBV2 CASMAGLSTDTQYF
- TRBJ1-3 TRBV7-2 CASSLAQGTGNTIYF
TRBD2 TRBJ2-7 TRBV7-2 CASSFRWTSSVEQYF
TRBD2 TRBJ2-7 TRBV7-6 CASSYGLAGYEQYF
- TRBJ2-2 TRBV10-1 CASSPLTGNTGELFF
TRBD2 TRBJ2-1 TRBV10-1 CASSESIAGVREQFF
TRBD2 TRBJ2-1 TRBV5-4 CASSLGSGRNGNEQFF
- TRBJ2-5 TRBV19 CASSTRSAGVQTQYF
TRBD2 TRBJ2-7 TRBV19 CASSIVSSGSYEQYF
- TRBJ1-2 TRBV4-2 CASSQDRQHGYTF
- TRBJ1-3 TRBV11-2 CASSLGGLQFFSGNTIYF
TRBD1 TRBJ1-4 TRBV5-4 CASSSTPGTEEKLFF
TRBD1 TRBJ2-1 TRBV2 CASRQGSSYNEQFF
TRBD1 TRBJ1-6 TRBV10-3 CATGTGNKNSPLHF
- TRBJ2-7 TRBV19 CASSIAGYGTYEQYF
TRBD1 TRBJ1-2 TRBV7-9 CASSLQTGGYGYTF
- TRBJ1-1 TRBV28 CASSLGGGGRTEAFF
- TRBJ2-3 TRBV29-1 CSVNRGSGTDTQYF
- TRBJ2-1 TRBV4-2 CASKRGGASNNEQFF